This TCR beta chain was identified during a study of spatial heterogeneity in lung cancer. The V end was cut by 4 bases, the J end by 1 base, with 7 bases between. Germline lookup yields CDR1 DFQATT and CDR2 SNEGSKA (reference sequence). CDR3 length equals 12 residues. MiXCR, run by TCRdb on the 5' RACE reads, gives a single entry per CDR3 protein. The sample consists of fewer than 25,000 distinct CDR3 sequences, around 3.2% of them appearing once. This clonotype was recorded many times. Documented time point: sample taken at primary tumor resection. Whole RNA, which was extracted from tumor, nontumor lung tissue or frozen PBMC, was sequenced without any cell sorting.

This TCR came from a female donor with early-stage non-small cell lung cancer. The sample consisted of PBMCs, taken at surgery. The genes are TRBV20-1 and TRBJ2-5; perhaps TRBD1 as D (6 bases). The DNA for the CDR3 is TGCAGTGCTAAGACAGGCCAAGAGACCCAGTACTTC. Amino acids: CSAKTGQETQYF.